This T cell receptor beta chain is from a study of response to subunit inactivated influenza vaccine. Findings and caveats of the study: Few new T cells, the authors suggested, are recruited by each seasonal influenza vaccination.

The CDR3 is made up of 14 amino acids. V lost 4 bases and J lost 3, with 13 bases in between. CDR1 MNHNS and CDR2 SASEGT come from the germline V gene. Concerning this clonotype: Its antigen is still unknown.

MiXCR was run by TCRdb on the RT-PCR reads, yielding one entry per CDR3 protein. Of about 700,000 distinct CDR3 sequences listed, approximately 15% were seen once; the top ten hold around 6.5%. The sequencing here drew on PBMCs from blood, taken roughly 2 weeks before vaccination. The sequence came from a man between 45 and 60 years old who received an inactivated influenza vaccine. This rearrangement joins TRBV6-1 to TRBJ2-7; maybe TRBD2 (6 bases). The CDR3: CASSVRGSIYEQYF. The CDR3 DNA sequence: TGTGCCAGCAGTGTTCGGGGGTCCATCTACGAGCAGTACTTC.